The 3 T cell receptor beta chains given below trace back to one sample, sequenced in a study of neurological immune-mediated disorders. TCRdb reprocessed the 5' RACE reads with MiXCR, giving one entry per CDR3 protein. Counted here are 25,000 to 35,000 distinct CDR3 sequences, about 12% occurring once; the ten biggest clones make up 5.8%. Input material: PBMCs. Receptors originate from a woman aged 55-75 years in good health.

The chain couples TRBV15 to TRBJ2-5; 8 nucleotides align to TRBD2. The CDR3 is made up of 13 amino acids. Per the germline V gene, CDR1 is LNHNV and CDR2 is YYDKDF (reference sequence). The CDR3 loop reads CATCTTSGETQYF. CDR3 sequence (DNA): TGTGCTACCTGCACAACTAGCGGAGAGACCCAGTACTTC.

This clonotype was found many times. V usage is TRBV7-9 and J usage is TRBJ2-3; tentatively, D is TRBD1 or TRBD2 (5 bases each). Trimming stripped 5 bases from V and 2 bases from J, with 14 bases between. The CDR3 contains 15 residues. The germline CDR1 and CDR2 sequences are SEHNR and FQNEAQ (reference sequence). CDR3 sequence (DNA): TGTGCCAGCAGCCCCTCCGGGGCGACCACAGATACGCAGTATTTT. Its translation is CASSPSGATTDTQYF. Together with reference TRBV7-9 and TRBJ2-3, the CDR3 gives the full variable domain: DTGVSQNPRHKITKRGQNVTFRCDPISEHNRLYWYRQTLGQGPEFLTYFQNEAQLEKSRLLSDRFSAERPKGSFSTLEIQRTEQGDSAMYLCASSPSGATTDTQYFGPGTRLTVL.

Many counts were recorded for this clonotype. V and J are TRBV12-3 or TRBV12-4 and TRBJ2-1; no firm D call. V lost 6 bases to trimming and J lost 0 bases, with 12 bases between them. The CDR3 extends over 15 amino acids. The CDR3 loop reads CASSAQRSSYNEQFF. The CDR3 DNA reads TGTGCCAGCAGCGCCCAAAGGAGCTCCTACAATGAGCAGTTCTTC.